This TCR beta chain is from a study of cytomegalovirus exposure and HLA in healthy donors. Study summary: Early released data comprised approximately 85 million unique TCRs from HLA-typed donors.

The PCR was carried out with 60 Vbeta primers and 13 Jbeta primers. Assay used: immunoSEQ multiplex PCR; TCRdb lists only in-frame clones, some missing. The data show more than 250,000 clones, 70% to 90% seen once. On this clone: Its antigen remains unknown.

Findings and limits, study-wide: Some highly shared sequence variants likely arose as a pipeline artifact. The study recorded 160 or so TCR beta chains that were cytomegalovirus-associated.

V dropped 6 bases and J dropped 0; count of bases not matched to a gene: 10. This CDR3 has 16 amino acids. The germline V gene has CDR1 LNHDA and CDR2 SQIVND (reference sequence). This TCR derives from a woman between 18 and 29 years old in good health and CMV-seronegative. The material sequenced was PBMCs. The gene calls are TRBV19 and TRBJ1-1, with 7 bases aligning to TRBD1. CDR3 protein: CASSRQGLGMNTEAFF. CDR3 nucleotide sequence: TGTGCCAGTAGCCGACAGGGCTTGGGGATGAACACTGAAGCTTTCTTT.